A single sample gave rise to the 23 T cell receptor beta chains below, sequenced in a study of blood T cell repertoires in COVID-19. Clones were read by immunoSEQ multiplex PCR, and TCRdb kept only the in-frame ones, dropping some. The data hold a few hundred thousand clones, with 70% to 90% observed a single time. Specimen: peripheral blood. These receptors came from a man in his 60s with acute or convalescent COVID-19.

The J gene is TRBJ2-4, the V gene TRBV18; TRBD2 might be the D (6 bases). The length of the CDR3 is 15 residues. The V gene lost 9 bases and the J gene lost 3 bases, with 18 bases spanning the gap. Germline values: CDR1 KGHSH, CDR2 LQKENI. CDR3 region: CASLNGGTGKNIQYF. The DNA of the CDR3 is TGTGCCAGTCTCAACGGCGGGACGGGCAAAAACATTCAGTACTTC. Variable domain in full (rest from reference TRBV18 and TRBJ2-4): NAGVMQNPRHLVRRRGQEARLRCSPMKGHSHVYWYRQLPEEGLKFMVYLQKENIIDESGMPKERFSAEFPKEGPSILRIQQVVRGDSAAYFCASLNGGTGKNIQYFGAGTRLSVL.

This clone was found once. This chain uses TRBV10-2 with TRBJ2-7; TRBD2 aligns across 14 bases. This CDR3 contains 17 residues. With V trimmed by 7 bases and J by 2 bases, 10 bases remained unmatched. The V gene's germline CDR1 is WSHSY and CDR2 SAAADI. The CDR3: CASKGLAGELHPYEQYF. The CDR3 coding sequence is TGCGCCAGCAAGGGACTAGCGGGAGAGCTACATCCCTACGAGCAGTACTTC.

The chain links TRBV29-1 to TRBJ2-5; 9 positions match TRBD1. The V and J ends lost 5 bases and 5 bases, in that order; junction bases with no gene match: 6. Germline lookup yields CDR1 SQVTM and CDR2 ANQGSEA. This CDR3 region has 13 residues. As DNA, the CDR3 is TGCAGCGTTTTTACAGGGGGCGGGGAGACCCAGTACTTC. Translating it yields CSVFTGGGETQYF.

J is TRBJ1-4 and V is TRBV6-5; D ambiguous. CDR1 and CDR2 (germline): MNHEY, SVGAGI. The CDR3 extends over 12 amino acids. Trimming removed 4 bases at V and 8 bases at J, with 8 bases between. The DNA of the CDR3 is TGTGCCAGCAGTTCCCCGGGGGAAAAACTGTTTTTT. Encoded protein: CASSSPGEKLFF.

This rearrangement joins TRBV5-4 to TRBJ1-1; TRBD1 aligns across 8 bases. Germline assignment: CDR1 SGHNT and CDR2 YYREEE (reference sequence). The V gene end was trimmed by 7 bases and the J gene end by 8 bases; junction bases not matched to a gene: 10. The CDR3 is made up of 13 amino acids. The CDR3 loop reads CASYIQGAGEAFF. The CDR3, as DNA: TGTGCCAGCTATATCCAGGGGGCAGGGGAAGCTTTCTTT.

The chain combines TRBV9 with TRBJ2-7; 7 bases agree with TRBD2. The CDR3 is 15 residues long. With V trimmed by 4 bases and J by 3 bases, 10 bases remained unmatched. The germline V gene has CDR1 SGDLS and CDR2 YYNGEE. The chain's CDR3 is CASSPRPTSDYEQYF. CDR3 nucleotides: TGTGCCAGCAGCCCCCGACCAACTAGCGACTACGAGCAGTACTTC.

The CDR3 spells CASSITWGGTGNTIYF. The CDR3 bases are TGTGCCAGCAGCATAACCTGGGGGGGTACAGGAAACACCATATATTTT. The chain combines TRBV7-8 with TRBJ1-3; possibly TRBD1 for D (5 bases). The CDR3 extends over 16 amino acids. CDR1 and CDR2 (germline): SGHVS, FQNEAQ. Between the trimmed V and J ends, which lost 5 bases and 4 bases, there was a span of 18 bases.

The chain joins TRBV7-9 to TRBJ2-1, with 8 bases matching TRBD1. CDR1 and CDR2 from the germline V gene are SEHNR and FQNEAQ (reference sequence). This CDR3 is 15 amino acids long. With V trimmed by 5 bases and J by 6 bases, 9 bases remained unmatched. The CDR3 DNA reads TGTGCCAGCAGCGGAACCGGGCAGGGGGCCAATGAGCAGTTCTTC. Its translation is CASSGTGQGANEQFF.

This clone was counted only a few times. V usage is TRBV19 and J usage is TRBJ2-7, with D uncertain. The CDR3 extends over 13 amino acids. The V gene lost 5 bases and the J gene lost 5 bases, with 13 bases spanning the gap. Germline V gene data show CDR1 as LNHDA and CDR2 as SQIVND (reference sequence). The CDR3 sequence: CASSPFEANEQYF. The CDR3, as DNA: TGTGCCAGTAGTCCTTTCGAGGCGAACGAGCAGTACTTC.

The chain couples TRBV7-2 to TRBJ2-7; 7 bases match TRBD1. J gave up 6 bases and V 1 base, and 12 bases lay outside the gene matches. Germline V gives CDR1 SGHTA, CDR2 FQGNSA. The CDR3 is 16 residues long. DNA for the CDR3: TGTGCCAGCAGCTTAGAAGGGGGCAGACCTCCTGGCGAGCAGTACTTC. As protein: CASSLEGGRPPGEQYF.

V gene TRBV5-3 combines with J gene TRBJ2-1; maybe TRBD2 (7 bases). TRBV5-3 is given ORF status, its function remaining uncertain. V was pared by 9 bases and J by 0 bases, with 13 bases between. The length of the CDR3 is 14 residues. The CDR3 nucleotides read TGTGCCAAAGGGGGGGAGAGCTCCTACAATGAGCAGTTCTTC. It specifies CAKGGESSYNEQFF.

The V and J genes are TRBV11-2 and TRBJ1-2, with 7 bases matching TRBD1. Germline lookup yields CDR1 SGHAT and CDR2 FQNNGV. Unmatched junction bases numbered 4, after V lost 5 bases and J lost 4 bases. The CDR3 contains 13 residues. The CDR3 here is CASSPRDSYGYTF. CDR3 DNA sequence: TGTGCCAGCAGCCCCCGGGACAGCTATGGCTACACCTTC.

The chain joins TRBV7-3 to TRBJ2-1; TRBD1 matches at 9 bases. Per the germline V gene, CDR1 is SGHTA and CDR2 is FQGTGA. V was pared by 5 bases and J by 0 bases, with 8 bases of the junction left unmatched. CDR3 size: 17 residues. The CDR3 DNA follows: TGTGCCAGCAGCCCACAGGGGGCGAGGAGCTCCTACAATGAGCAGTTCTTC. Its translation is CASSPQGARSSYNEQFF.

On this clone: The identical CDR3 is also encoded by other nucleotide sequences in the sample. This CDR3 is CASSLKGGNYGYTF. The CDR3 region has the DNA TGTGCCAGCAGTTTGAAGGGGGGGAACTATGGCTACACCTTC. The chain carries TRBV27 and TRBJ1-2; possible D gene TRBD1, 6 bases. Trimming pared 3 bases from V and 2 bases from J, leaving 10 bases between. From germline, CDR1 is MNHEY and CDR2 SMNVEV (reference sequence). The CDR3 covers 14 residues.

CDR3 DNA: TGTGCCAGCAGCTTAGGAGGAGGGGGCGGGAGGACCGATGAGCAGTTCTTC. Protein product: CASSLGGGGGRTDEQFF. The V and J genes are TRBV7-6 and TRBJ2-1, with TRBD2 as a possible D gene (8 bases). Deletions cut 1 base from V and 8 bases from J, with 21 bases between. CDR3 length: 17 residues. Per germline, CDR1 SGHVS and CDR2 FNYEAQ.

This clone was picked up one time. The CDR3 loop reads CASGQVYNEQFF. The CDR3 coding sequence is TGTGCCAGCGGACAGGTGTACAATGAGCAGTTCTTC. The V and J genes are TRBV11-2 and TRBJ2-1, with 7 positions matching TRBD1. There are 12 residues in the CDR3. The germline V gene encodes CDR1 SGHAT and CDR2 FQNNGV. The J segment lost 4 bases and the V segment lost 8 bases, leaving 2 bases of the junction unmatched.

The chain has TRBV7-3 and TRBJ2-1; D is unclear. CDR3 length equals 12 residues. Germline assignment: CDR1 SGHTA and CDR2 FQGTGA. Trimming took off 4 bases at V and 8 bases at J, with 9 bases between the two ends. CDR3 amino acids: CASSSAPDEQFF. CDR3 DNA sequence: TGTGCCAGCAGCTCCGCCCCGGATGAGCAGTTCTTC.

CDR3 sequence reads: CASSRGQEGSEAFF. CDR3 coding DNA: TGTGCCAGCAGTAGGGGACAGGAGGGCTCTGAAGCTTTCTTT. The chain couples TRBV6-5 to TRBJ1-1; 8 bases map to TRBD1. J gave up 6 bases and V 5 bases, and 8 bases lay outside the gene matches. The germline CDR1 and CDR2 sequences are MNHEY and SVGAGI. The CDR3 is made up of 14 amino acids.

The chain joins TRBV28 to TRBJ1-2; D remains unclear. Trimming took 7 bases from V and 2 from J, leaving 11 bases between them. This CDR3 has 13 residues. From germline, CDR1 is MDHEN and CDR2 SYDVKM. This chain's CDR3 is CASNPERNYGYTF. CDR3 DNA: TGTGCCAGCAACCCAGAGCGGAACTATGGCTACACCTTC.

V usage is TRBV1 and J usage is TRBJ2-7; the DNA was not used to check the table's D call, TRBD2. TRBV1 is a pseudogene locus. The CDR3 loop spans 20 amino acids. CDR3 DNA sequence: TGCACCAGCAGCCAAGATCGGGTTGTTGCGGGCACCCCGAGCTCCTACGAGCAGTACTTC. This encodes CTSSQDRVVAGTPSSYEQYF.

This chain joins TRBV19 and TRBJ1-3; D gene uncertain. Trimming pared 8 bases from V and 0 bases from J, leaving 8 bases between. CDR1 is LNHDA and CDR2 is SQIVND in the germline V gene (reference sequence). The CDR3 has 13 residues. DNA for the CDR3: TGTGCCAGTTCGGACTACTCTGGAAACACCATATATTTT. Protein product: CASSDYSGNTIYF.

The chain uses TRBV12-3 or TRBV12-4 and TRBJ2-7; D remains unclear. V was trimmed by 4 bases and J by 6 bases, leaving 7 bases between them. The CDR3 length is 11 residues. CDR3 amino acids: CASSSLREQYF. CDR3 nucleotide sequence: TGTGCCAGCAGTTCTCTCCGCGAGCAGTACTTC.

The table lists this clone with a count of one. This sequence joins TRBV18 and TRBJ2-7; 8 nucleotides match TRBD1. The length of the CDR3 is 15 residues. With V trimmed by 6 bases and J by 2 bases, 9 bases remained unmatched. Germline loops: CDR1 KGHSH, CDR2 LQKENI. CDR3 residues: CASSYGQGTPYEQYF. Written as DNA, the CDR3 is TGTGCCAGCTCTTACGGACAGGGTACCCCCTACGAGCAGTACTTC.